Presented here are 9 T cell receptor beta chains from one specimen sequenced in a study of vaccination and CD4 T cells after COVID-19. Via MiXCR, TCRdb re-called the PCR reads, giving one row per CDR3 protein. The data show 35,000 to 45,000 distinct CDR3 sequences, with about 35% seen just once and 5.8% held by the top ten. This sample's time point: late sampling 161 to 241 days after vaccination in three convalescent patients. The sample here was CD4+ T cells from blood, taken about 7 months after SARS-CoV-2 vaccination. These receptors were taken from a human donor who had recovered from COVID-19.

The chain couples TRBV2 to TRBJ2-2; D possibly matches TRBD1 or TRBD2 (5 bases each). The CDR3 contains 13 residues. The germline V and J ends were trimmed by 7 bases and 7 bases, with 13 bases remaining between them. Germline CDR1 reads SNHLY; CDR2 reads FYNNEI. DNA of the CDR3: TGTGCCAGCAACCTTGGGGCGGGCGGGGAGCTGTTTTTT. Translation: CASNLGAGGELFF.

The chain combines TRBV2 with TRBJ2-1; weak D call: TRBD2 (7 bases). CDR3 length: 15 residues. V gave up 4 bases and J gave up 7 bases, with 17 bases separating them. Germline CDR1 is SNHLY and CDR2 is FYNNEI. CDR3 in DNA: TGTGCCAGCAGTGTTGGGGGCGGGAGCAGGAATGAGCAGTTCTTC. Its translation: CASSVGGGSRNEQFF.

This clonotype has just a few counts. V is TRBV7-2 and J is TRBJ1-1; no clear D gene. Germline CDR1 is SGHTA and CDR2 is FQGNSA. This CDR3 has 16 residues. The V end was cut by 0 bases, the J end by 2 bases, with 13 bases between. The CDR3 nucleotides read TGTGCCAGCAGCTTAGCAGGCTTTGGCGGTAACACTGAAGCTTTCTTT. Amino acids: CASSLAGFGGNTEAFF.

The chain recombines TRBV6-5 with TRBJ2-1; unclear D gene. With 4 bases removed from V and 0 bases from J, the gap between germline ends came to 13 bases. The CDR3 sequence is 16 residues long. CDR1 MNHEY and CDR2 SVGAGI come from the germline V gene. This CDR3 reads CASSSLNVPSYNEQFF. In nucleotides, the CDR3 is TGTGCCAGCAGTTCCTTGAATGTCCCCTCCTACAATGAGCAGTTCTTC.

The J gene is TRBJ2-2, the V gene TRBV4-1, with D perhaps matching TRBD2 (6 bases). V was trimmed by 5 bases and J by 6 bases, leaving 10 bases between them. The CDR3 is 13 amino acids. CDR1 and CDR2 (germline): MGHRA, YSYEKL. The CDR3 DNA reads TGCGCCAGCAGCGATTCGGGGGCCGGGGAGCTGTTTTTT. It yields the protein CASSDSGAGELFF.

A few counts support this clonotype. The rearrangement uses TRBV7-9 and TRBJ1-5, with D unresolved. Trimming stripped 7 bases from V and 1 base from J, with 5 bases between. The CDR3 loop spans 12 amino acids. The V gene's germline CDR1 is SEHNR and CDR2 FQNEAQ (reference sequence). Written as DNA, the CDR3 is TGTGCCAGCACCATAAGCAATCAGCCCCAGCATTTT. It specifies CASTISNQPQHF.

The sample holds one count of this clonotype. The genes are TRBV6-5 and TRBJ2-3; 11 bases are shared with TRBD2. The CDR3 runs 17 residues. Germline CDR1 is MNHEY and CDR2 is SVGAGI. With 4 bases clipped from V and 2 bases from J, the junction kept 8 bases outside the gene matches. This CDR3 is CASSSRTSGSITDTQYF. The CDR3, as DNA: TGTGCCAGCAGTTCCAGGACTAGCGGGTCTATCACAGATACGCAGTATTTT.

CDR3 bases: TGTGCCAGCTCACCAGCACAGGGCAACTACGAGCAGTACTTC. This codes for CASSPAQGNYEQYF. The chain employs TRBV18 and TRBJ2-7; D is perhaps TRBD1 (6 bases). Looked up from germline, CDR1 is KGHSH and CDR2 is LQKENI. V lost 2 bases and J 3 bases, leaving 11 bases between the germline ends. The CDR3 sequence is 14 residues long.

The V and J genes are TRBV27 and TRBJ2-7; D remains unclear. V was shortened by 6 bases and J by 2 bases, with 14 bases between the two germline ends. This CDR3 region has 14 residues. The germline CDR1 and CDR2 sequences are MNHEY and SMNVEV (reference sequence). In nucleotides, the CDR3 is TGTGCCAGCAGCCAATTTGGCGCAACCTACGAGCAGTACTTC. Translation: CASSQFGATYEQYF.